The clone carrying this T cell receptor (beta chain) has more than one count but fewer than ten. TCRdb recomputed calls from the 5' RACE reads with MiXCR, one row per CDR3 protein. Among about 58,000 distinct CDR3 sequences listed, around 5.4% were seen once. The data derive from a study of T cells after yellow fever vaccination. The overall study: SMART-Seq v4 Ultra Low Input handled preparation of low-cell-number fractions.

The J segment lost 4 bases and the V segment lost 0 bases, leaving 4 bases of the junction unmatched. The CDR3 covers 16 residues. CDR1 MNHEY and CDR2 SVGEGT come from the germline V gene. Points from the study as a whole: After the booster, roughly 96% of CD4 and roughly nine tenths of CD8 primary-response clones were re-detected.

The J gene is TRBJ2-1, the V gene TRBV6-2 or TRBV6-3; TRBD2 matches 9 bases. This clonotype originated in a man aged 18 to 30 who received the YFV17D yellow fever vaccine. Material: PBMCs, either bulk or a sorted T-cell subset (CD4+, CD8+, memory, or dextramer-sorted; not recorded which), obtained on the day of the yellow fever booster vaccination. CDR3 loop: CASSYSLTSGYNEQFF. CDR3 bases: TGTGCCAGCAGTTACTCCTTGACTAGCGGATACAATGAGCAGTTCTTC.